Below are 2 T cell receptor beta chains sequenced from a single sample in a study of T-cell reconstitution after alpha-beta-depleted transplantation in children. This sample's TCRbeta library carried unique molecular identifier barcodes. TCRdb re-called the PCR reads with MiXCR, one entry per CDR3 protein. The sample has approximately 520,000 distinct CDR3 sequences, around a third seen once. The sequences come from PBMCs from the stem cell graft donor, collected from the stem cell graft. The receptors derive from a human donor who donated a stem cell graft to a child with aplastic anemia.

V is TRBV19 and J is TRBJ1-4; D remains unclear. The germline V and J ends were trimmed by 11 bases and 7 bases, with 8 bases remaining between them. This CDR3 has 10 residues. Per the germline V gene, CDR1 is LNHDA and CDR2 is SQIVND (reference sequence). CDR3 residues: CASLAEKLFF. CDR3 nucleotides: TGTGCCTCTCTGGCTGAAAAACTGTTTTTT.

The chain is built from TRBV12-3 or TRBV12-4 and TRBJ1-4; D remains unclear. The CDR3 sequence is 12 residues long. Trimming left V 6 bases short and J 7 bases short, with 9 bases between. The CDR3 sequence: CASSPLGEKLFF. CDR3 coding DNA: TGTGCCAGCAGCCCCTTGGGTGAAAAACTGTTTTTT.